The 10 T cell receptor beta chains below were found in one sample sequenced in a study of blood T cell repertoires in COVID-19. Generated by immunoSEQ multiplex PCR, the TCRdb table keeps only in-frame clones and is missing some. The data hold about 390,000 clones, with around 87% observed a single time. The sample consisted of peripheral blood. These receptors originate from a woman aged 55-75 years with COVID-19, enrolled during active disease.

The V call is TRBV3-1 (or the pseudogene TRBV3-2), the J call TRBJ1-3; D is perhaps TRBD1 (5 bases). Germline-derived CDR1 and CDR2 are LGHDT and YNNKEL (reference sequence). V was shortened by 4 bases and J by 0 bases, with 19 bases between the two germline ends. There are 18 residues in the CDR3. CDR3 loop: CASSLLTGGGDSGNTIYF. Written as DNA, the CDR3 is TGTGCCAGCAGCCTCCTAACCGGCGGGGGGGACTCTGGAAACACCATATATTTT.

The rearrangement joins TRBV10-3 to TRBJ1-3, with no clear D. This CDR3 has 13 amino acids. The germline V and J ends were trimmed by 8 bases and 1 base, with 9 bases remaining between them. Germline assignment: CDR1 ENHRY and CDR2 SYGVKD. The CDR3 sequence is CAIGLRSGNTIYF. DNA of the CDR3: TGTGCCATCGGCCTCAGGTCTGGAAACACCATATATTTT.

The chain joins TRBV12-3 or TRBV12-4 to TRBJ1-5; D ambiguous. V shed 6 bases and J shed 6 bases, with 12 bases lying between them. The CDR3 sequence is 13 residues long. The chain's CDR3 is CASSVPSAQPQHF. As DNA, the CDR3 is TGTGCCAGCAGCGTCCCAAGCGCTCAGCCCCAGCATTTT.

This sequence joins TRBV28 and TRBJ1-4; possible D gene TRBD1, 5 bases. CDR3 length: 15 residues. V lost 5 bases and J lost 6, with 16 bases in between. CDR1 and CDR2 (germline): MDHEN, SYDVKM. This CDR3 reads CASSPPGGVHEKLFF. CDR3 bases: TGTGCCAGCAGTCCCCCCGGGGGGGTCCATGAAAAACTGTTTTTT. Variable domain in full (rest from reference TRBV28 and TRBJ1-4): DVKVTQSSRYLVKRTGEKVFLECVQDMDHENMFWYRQDPGLGLRLIYFSYDVKMKEKGDIPEGYSVSREKKERFSLILESASTNQTSMYLCASSPPGGVHEKLFFGSGTQLSVL.

The chain couples TRBV29-1 to TRBJ2-2; a possible D gene is TRBD2 (5 bases). CDR1 is SQVTM and CDR2 is ANQGSEA in the germline V gene. V lost 6 bases, J lost 6 bases, and 17 bases lay in between. The CDR3 contains 14 residues. CDR3 sequence (DNA): TGCAGCGTCCTACACCCCAGCGGTTCCGGGGAGCTGTTTTTT. Translating it yields CSVLHPSGSGELFF.

The rearrangement joins TRBV7-9 to TRBJ1-1; a weak D match, TRBD1 (5 bases). Trimming shortened V by 0 bases and J by 0 bases, and 17 bases separated the two germline ends. This CDR3 is 18 amino acids long. Per the germline V gene, CDR1 is SEHNR and CDR2 is FQNEAQ (reference sequence). The CDR3 region is CASSLAPLGAGMNTEAFF. DNA for the CDR3: TGTGCCAGCAGCTTAGCGCCCCTTGGGGCAGGGATGAACACTGAAGCTTTCTTT. The whole variable domain, filled in from reference TRBV7-9 and TRBJ1-1, reads DTGVSQNPRHKITKRGQNVTFRCDPISEHNRLYWYRQTLGQGPEFLTYFQNEAQLEKSRLLSDRFSAERPKGSFSTLEIQRTEQGDSAMYLCASSLAPLGAGMNTEAFFGQGTRLTVV.

In its sample, this clone was seen once. Other DNA sequences from this sample encode an identical CDR3 as well. V is TRBV3-1 (or the pseudogene TRBV3-2) and J is TRBJ1-5; D is unresolved. Trimming shortened V by 1 base and J by 2 bases, and 3 bases separated the two germline ends. The germline V gene has CDR1 LGHDT and CDR2 YNNKEL (reference sequence). CDR3 size: 13 residues. CDR3 nucleotides: TGTGCCAGCAGCCAAGCCGGCAATCAGCCCCAGCATTTT. This gives the protein CASSQAGNQPQHF.

DNA for the CDR3: TGTGCCAGCAGCCTTAACAAGAACACTGAAGCTTTCTTT. It encodes CASSLNKNTEAFF. The chain joins TRBV7-3 to TRBJ1-1; the D is unclear. The CDR3 length is 13 residues. Trimming cost V 5 bases and J 1 base, with 8 bases left between them. The germline gives CDR1 SGHTA, CDR2 FQGTGA.

The rearrangement links TRBV27 to TRBJ2-7; 10 bases are a match to TRBD2. This CDR3 spans 16 amino acids. Looked up from germline, CDR1 is MNHEY and CDR2 is SMNVEV (reference sequence). V gave up 3 bases and J gave up 0 bases; unmatched junction bases: 5. The CDR3 nucleotides are TGTGCCAGCAGTTTCAGTCTAGCGGGGGTCTCCTACGAGCAGTACTTC. Amino acids: CASSFSLAGVSYEQYF.

This chain uses TRBV9 with TRBJ1-1, with D perhaps TRBD1 (5 bases). The CDR3 has 15 residues. Germline-derived CDR1 and CDR2 are SGDLS and YYNGEE. V was shortened by 4 bases and J by 0 bases, with 13 bases between the two germline ends. The CDR3, as DNA: TGTGCCAGCAGCTACGCTGGGGCATTGAACACTGAAGCTTTCTTT. As protein: CASSYAGALNTEAFF.